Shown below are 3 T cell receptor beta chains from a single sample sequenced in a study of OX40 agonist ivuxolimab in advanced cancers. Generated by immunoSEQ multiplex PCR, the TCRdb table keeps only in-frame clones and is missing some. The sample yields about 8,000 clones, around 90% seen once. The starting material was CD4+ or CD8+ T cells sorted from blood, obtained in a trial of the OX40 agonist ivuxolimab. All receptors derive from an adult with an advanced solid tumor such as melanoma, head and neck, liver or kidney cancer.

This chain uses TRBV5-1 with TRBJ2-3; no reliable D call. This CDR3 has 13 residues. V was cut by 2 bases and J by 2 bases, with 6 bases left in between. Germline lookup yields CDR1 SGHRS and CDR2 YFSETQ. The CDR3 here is CASSLRNTDTQYF. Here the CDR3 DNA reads TGCGCCAGCAGCTTACGTAACACAGATACGCAGTATTTT.

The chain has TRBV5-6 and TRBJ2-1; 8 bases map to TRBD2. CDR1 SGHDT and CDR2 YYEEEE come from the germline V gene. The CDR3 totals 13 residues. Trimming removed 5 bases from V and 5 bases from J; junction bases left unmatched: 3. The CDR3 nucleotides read TGTGCCAGCAGACGGGAGGGTGACAATGAGCAGTTCTTC. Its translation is CASRREGDNEQFF. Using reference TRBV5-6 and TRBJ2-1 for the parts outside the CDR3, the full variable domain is DAGVTQSPTHLIKTRGQQVTLRCSPKSGHDTVSWYQQALGQGPQFIFQYYEEEERQRGNFPDRFSGHQFPNYSSELNVNALLLGDSALYLCASRREGDNEQFFGPGTRLTVL.

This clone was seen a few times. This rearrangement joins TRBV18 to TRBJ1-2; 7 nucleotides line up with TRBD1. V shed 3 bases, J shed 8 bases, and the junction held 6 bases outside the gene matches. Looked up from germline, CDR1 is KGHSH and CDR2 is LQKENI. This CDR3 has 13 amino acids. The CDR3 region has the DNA TGTGCCAGCTCACCCGACAGGGCCGAGGGCTACACCTTC. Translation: CASSPDRAEGYTF.